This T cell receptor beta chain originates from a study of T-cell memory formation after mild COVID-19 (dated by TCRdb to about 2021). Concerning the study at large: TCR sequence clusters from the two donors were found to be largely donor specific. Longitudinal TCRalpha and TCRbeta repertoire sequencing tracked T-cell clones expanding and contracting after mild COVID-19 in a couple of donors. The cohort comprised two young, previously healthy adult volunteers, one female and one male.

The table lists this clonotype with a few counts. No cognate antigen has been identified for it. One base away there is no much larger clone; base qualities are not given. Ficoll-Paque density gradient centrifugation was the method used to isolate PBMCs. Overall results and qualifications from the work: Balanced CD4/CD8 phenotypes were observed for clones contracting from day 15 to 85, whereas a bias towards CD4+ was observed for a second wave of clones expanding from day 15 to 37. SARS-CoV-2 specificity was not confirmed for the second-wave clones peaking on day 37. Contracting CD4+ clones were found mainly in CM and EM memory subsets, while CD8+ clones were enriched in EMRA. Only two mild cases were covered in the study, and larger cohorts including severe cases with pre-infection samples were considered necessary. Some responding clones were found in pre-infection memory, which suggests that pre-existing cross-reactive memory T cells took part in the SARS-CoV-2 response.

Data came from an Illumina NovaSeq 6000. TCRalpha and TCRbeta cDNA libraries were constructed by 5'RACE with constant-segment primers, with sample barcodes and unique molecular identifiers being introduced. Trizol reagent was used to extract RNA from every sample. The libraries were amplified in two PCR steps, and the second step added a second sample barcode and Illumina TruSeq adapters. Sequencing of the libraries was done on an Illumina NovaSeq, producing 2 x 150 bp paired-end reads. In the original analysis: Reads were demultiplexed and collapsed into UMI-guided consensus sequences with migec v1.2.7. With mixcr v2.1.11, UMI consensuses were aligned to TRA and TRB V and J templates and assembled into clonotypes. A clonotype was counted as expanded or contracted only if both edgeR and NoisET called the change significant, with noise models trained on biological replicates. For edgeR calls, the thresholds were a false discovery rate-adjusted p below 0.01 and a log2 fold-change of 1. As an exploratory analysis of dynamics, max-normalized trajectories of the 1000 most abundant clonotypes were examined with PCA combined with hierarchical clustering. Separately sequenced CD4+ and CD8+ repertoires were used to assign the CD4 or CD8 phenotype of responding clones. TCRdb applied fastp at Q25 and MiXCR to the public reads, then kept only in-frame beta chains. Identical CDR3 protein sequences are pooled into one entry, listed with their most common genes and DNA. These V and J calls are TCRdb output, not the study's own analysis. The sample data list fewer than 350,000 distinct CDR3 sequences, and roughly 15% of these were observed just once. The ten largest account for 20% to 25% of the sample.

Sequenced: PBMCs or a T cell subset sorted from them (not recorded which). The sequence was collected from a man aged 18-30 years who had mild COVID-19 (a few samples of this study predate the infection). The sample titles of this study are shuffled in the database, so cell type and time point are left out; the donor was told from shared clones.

Here is the DNA: TGTGCCATCAGGACGGAGGCCCACGAGCAGTACTTC. Protein translation: CAIRTEAHEQYF. This sequence uses TRBV10-3 and TRBJ2-7; tentative D gene TRBD2, with 5 bases matching. V lost 6 bases and J lost 5 bases; the stretch between them is 11 bases long. From cysteine to phenylalanine, the CDR3 is 12 amino acids long. CDR3 DNA is the only sequence kept; it has 36 bases, read in frame from the first base. CDR1 and CDR2 are read off the germline V gene as ENHRY and SYGVKD.